What follows are 31 T cell receptor beta chains derived from one specimen sequenced in a study of a mutant IDH1 vaccine in newly diagnosed glioma. This sample's time point: week 23, last vaccination. Each dose delivered 300 ug of mutant IDH1 20-mer peptide subcutaneously with imiquimod. Their antigens remain unidentified. Generated by immunoSEQ multiplex PCR, the TCRdb table keeps only in-frame clones and is missing some. The table includes some 28,000 clones, approximately 78% detected once. The sample consisted of PBMCs, taken from a glioma patient whose treatment included an IDH1 peptide vaccine. Every receptor here comes from a woman in her thirties with glioma.

The genes are TRBV7-9 and TRBJ2-2, with 14 bases lining up with TRBD2. This CDR3 is 17 amino acids long. J lost 5 bases, V lost 5 bases, and 7 bases had no gene match. CDR1 and CDR2 (germline): SEHNR, FQNEAQ (reference sequence). The CDR3 sequence: CASSGWTSGGRTGELFF. The CDR3, as DNA: TGTGCCAGCAGCGGATGGACTAGCGGGGGGCGGACCGGGGAGCTGTTTTTT.

This clone was observed a handful of times. The genes are TRBV29-1 and TRBJ1-2; D might be TRBD1 (5 bases). This CDR3 has 13 residues. CDR1 SQVTM and CDR2 ANQGSEA come from the germline V gene. Trimming stripped 7 bases from V and 13 bases from J, with 25 bases between. The CDR3 sequence: CSAGRGTAPLSTF. The CDR3 DNA sequence: TGCAGCGCTGGGCGCGGGACTGCCCCTCTATCCACCTTC.

The chain couples TRBV5-1 to TRBJ1-2; a possible D gene is TRBD1 (5 bases). Germline values: CDR1 SGHRS, CDR2 YFSETQ. The CDR3 loop spans 13 amino acids. The V and J ends lost 9 bases and 4 bases respectively, with 16 bases between them. In DNA, the CDR3 is TGCGCCACCCCCGACATGGGGCTCTATGGCTACACCTTC. Residues: CATPDMGLYGYTF.

The chain recombines TRBV27 with TRBJ1-1, with D unresolved. The V end was cut by 3 bases, the J end by 0 bases, with 11 bases between. This CDR3 has 15 amino acids. CDR1 is MNHEY, CDR2 SMNVEV, per germline (reference sequence). The CDR3 DNA reads as TGTGCCAGCAGTTTCCGTCCACCTTTGAACACTGAAGCTTTCTTT. It translates to CASSFRPPLNTEAFF.

Here the CDR3 DNA reads TGCGCCAGTCGCCCGGACTCCTACTCCTACAATGAGCAGTTCTTC. Protein product: CASRPDSYSYNEQFF. The chain couples TRBV4-3 to TRBJ2-1, with D maybe TRBD2 (5 bases). The germline V and J ends were trimmed by 9 bases and 0 bases, with 15 bases remaining between them. Germline CDR1 is LGHNA and CDR2 is YSLEER. The CDR3 loop spans 15 amino acids.

The CDR3 here is CASSFSGRVGQETQYF. Here the CDR3 DNA reads TGTGCCAGCAGCTTTTCAGGGCGAGTTGGCCAAGAGACCCAGTACTTC. This sequence joins TRBV5-4 and TRBJ2-5, with a tentative D call TRBD1 (5 bases). Germline loops: CDR1 SGHNT, CDR2 YYREEE (reference sequence). The CDR3 is 16 residues long. Trimming removed 2 bases at V and 1 base at J, with 15 bases between. Full variable domain (outside the CDR3, taken from reference TRBV5-4 and TRBJ2-5): ETGVTQSPTHLIKTRGQQVTLRCSSQSGHNTVSWYQQALGQGPQFIFQYYREEENGRGNFPPRFSGLQFPNYSSELNVNALELDDSALYLCASSFSGRVGQETQYFGPGTRLLVL.

This chain links TRBV2 with TRBJ1-6; D gene uncertain. Germline V CDR1 and CDR2: SNHLY, FYNNEI. There are 16 residues in the CDR3. Trimming cost V 4 bases and J 2 bases, with 12 bases left between them. CDR3: CASSGTLGPYNSPLHF. Written as DNA, the CDR3 is TGTGCCAGCAGTGGTACCTTAGGCCCCTATAATTCACCCCTCCACTTT.

The rearrangement joins TRBV2 to TRBJ1-6, with TRBD1 as a possible D gene (5 bases). Between the trimmed V and J ends, which lost 2 bases and 5 bases, there was a span of 13 bases. CDR3 length: 16 amino acids. Germline CDR1 is SNHLY and CDR2 is FYNNEI. CDR3 bases: TGTGCCAGCAGTGAATATGGGGCAGTCCATAATTCACCCCTCCACTTT. It codes for CASSEYGAVHNSPLHF.

The chain recombines TRBV4-3 with TRBJ1-2; D unclear. The CDR3 has 15 residues. V lost 0 bases and J lost 2, with 10 bases in between. The germline gives CDR1 LGHNA, CDR2 YSLEER. CDR3 nucleotide sequence: TGCGCCAGCAGCCAAGAGGGGTACTCGAACTATGGCTACACCTTC. Amino acids: CASSQEGYSNYGYTF.

This clone was seen a single time. The chain is built from TRBV7-9 and TRBJ2-5; D is possibly TRBD2 (9 bases). Germline loops: CDR1 SEHNR, CDR2 FQNEAQ (reference sequence). V was trimmed by 5 bases and J by 5 bases, leaving 21 bases between them. The CDR3 consists of 16 residues. The DNA for the CDR3 is TGTGCCAGCAGCCCAGGACAGGGACTAGCCTTCGAGACCCAGTACTTC. It specifies CASSPGQGLAFETQYF.

This rearrangement joins TRBV6-5 to TRBJ2-1; D not certain. The CDR3 has 13 residues. The V gene lost 2 bases and the J gene lost 2 bases, with 4 bases spanning the gap. In germline, CDR1 is MNHEY, CDR2 SVGAGI. The CDR3 reads CASSYDTYNEQFF. In nucleotides, the CDR3 is TGTGCCAGCAGTTACGACACCTACAATGAGCAGTTCTTC.

The chain joins TRBV4-2 to TRBJ2-1; tentative D call: TRBD2 (6 bases). Germline CDR1 is LGHNA and CDR2 is YNFKEQ. V shed 3 bases and J shed 13 bases, with 16 bases lying between them. The CDR3 consists of 13 residues. The CDR3 region is CASSQDAGRRQFF. For the CDR3, the DNA is TGTGCCAGCAGCCAGGATGCGGGACGCAGACAGTTCTTC.

The chain carries TRBV15 and TRBJ1-5, with unresolved D. Germline V lookup: CDR1 LNHNV, CDR2 YYDKDF (reference sequence). The CDR3 sequence is 12 residues long. V was trimmed by 0 bases and J by 8 bases, leaving 5 bases between them. DNA for the CDR3: TGTGCCACCAGCAGAGAGATGAAGCCCCAGCATTTT. This codes for CATSREMKPQHF.

This clone was recorded only once. The chain has TRBV5-1 and TRBJ2-6; D unclear. This CDR3 spans 17 amino acids. Germline V gives CDR1 SGHRS, CDR2 YFSETQ. V was pared by 0 bases and J by 1 base, with 11 bases between. CDR3 amino acids: CASSLGSWLSGANVLTF. The CDR3 bases are TGCGCCAGCAGCTTGGGTTCTTGGTTGTCTGGGGCCAACGTCCTGACTTTC.

V and J are TRBV30 and TRBJ2-3; 8 bases align to TRBD1. Germline CDR1 and CDR2: GTSNPN and SVGIG (reference sequence). The CDR3 length is 14 residues. The trim removed 6 bases at V and 3 bases at J, leaving 8 bases unmatched. In DNA, the CDR3 is TGTGCCTGTAGCCAGGGGGCTCAAACAGATACGCAGTATTTT. Amino acid sequence: CACSQGAQTDTQYF. The complete variable domain, with remaining parts taken from reference TRBV30 and TRBJ2-3, reads SQTIHQWPATLVQPVGSPLSLECTVEGTSNPNLYWYRQAAGRGLQLLFYSVGIGQISSEVPQNLSASRPQDRQFILSSKKLLLSDSGFYLCACSQGAQTDTQYFGPGTRLTVL.

The chain employs TRBV7-8 and TRBJ2-3, with TRBD2 matching 13 bases. The V gene's germline CDR1 is SGHVS and CDR2 FQNEAQ. J was trimmed by 4 bases and V by 5 bases; bases with no gene match: 3. This CDR3 is 15 amino acids long. This CDR3 is CASSQLAGGPDTQYF. DNA for the CDR3: TGTGCCAGCAGCCAACTAGCGGGGGGGCCAGATACGCAGTATTTT.

Sample share makes this clone medium-sized (0.01 to 0.1%). V gene TRBV19 combines with J gene TRBJ2-5, with D hard to call. Germline V CDR1 and CDR2: LNHDA, SQIVND (reference sequence). V was cut by 3 bases and J by 2 bases, with 10 bases left in between. This CDR3 spans 14 amino acids. CDR3 bases: TGTGCCAGTAGTATGCCGCCAGAACAAGAGACCCAGTACTTC. It specifies CASSMPPEQETQYF.

The CDR3 sequence is CASSQDIGGTEYEQYF. CDR3 in DNA: TGCGCCAGCAGCCAAGATATCGGGGGGACAGAATACGAGCAGTACTTC. The chain couples TRBV4-3 to TRBJ2-7; D might be TRBD1 or TRBD2, each matching 7 bases. The germline gives CDR1 LGHNA, CDR2 YSLEER. Trimming pared 0 bases from V and 4 bases from J, leaving 16 bases between. This CDR3 has 16 amino acids.

The genes are TRBV5-4 and TRBJ2-7; the match to TRBD1 covers 9 bases. Losses at the gene ends were 4 bases for V and 4 bases for J; bases not matched to a gene: 9. This CDR3 has 15 residues. Germline lookup yields CDR1 SGHNT and CDR2 YYREEE (reference sequence). The CDR3 DNA follows: TGTGCCAGCAGCCCATCCGGGACAGGGACGTACGAGCAGTACTTC. The encoded protein is CASSPSGTGTYEQYF.

This chain connects TRBV6-5 to TRBJ2-7; D perhaps matches TRBD2 (6 bases). Germline loops: CDR1 MNHEY, CDR2 SVGAGI. V dropped 0 bases and J dropped 7 bases, with 16 bases sitting between them. This CDR3 contains 15 residues. In DNA, the CDR3 is TGTGCCAGCAGTTACTCAGGGACTGCGGCCTTTGAGCAGTACTTC. This sequence encodes CASSYSGTAAFEQYF.

There are a few counts of this clone. The chain links TRBV7-2 to TRBJ1-5; maybe TRBD1 (5 bases). From germline, CDR1 is SGHTA and CDR2 FQGNSA. This CDR3 is 12 amino acids long. Trimming cost V 4 bases and J 9 bases, with 10 bases left between them. The CDR3 nucleotides read TGTGCCAGCAGCTATCGCGACAGGCCCCAGCATTTT. This sequence encodes CASSYRDRPQHF.

The rearrangement uses TRBV2 and TRBJ1-6; unclear D gene. The CDR3 has 15 amino acids. Germline-derived CDR1 and CDR2 are SNHLY and FYNNEI. Trimming stripped 4 bases from V and 8 bases from J, with 15 bases between. CDR3 sequence (DNA): TGTGCCAGCAGTGTCCGTTCTCTGGCCGATTCACCCCTCCACTTT. The encoded protein is CASSVRSLADSPLHF.

V usage is TRBV6-5 and J usage is TRBJ1-3; possible D gene TRBD1, 5 bases. The CDR3 consists of 16 residues. Per germline, CDR1 MNHEY and CDR2 SVGAGI. V was shortened by 4 bases and J by 0 bases, with 13 bases between the two germline ends. The CDR3 DNA follows: TGTGCCAGCAGTTCGGGACGGGGATCCTCTGGAAACACCATATATTTT. Translated, it gives CASSSGRGSSGNTIYF.

V and J are TRBV6-1 and TRBJ1-5; a possible D gene is TRBD1 (6 bases). V lost 10 bases and J lost 3, with 16 bases in between. Germline CDR1 and CDR2: MNHNS and SASEGT. The CDR3 has 14 amino acids. CDR3 nucleotides: TGTGCCACTAAGGACAGCCTCTCCAATCAGCCCCAGCATTTT. Translation gives CATKDSLSNQPQHF.

This chain joins TRBV30 and TRBJ1-2; D is undetermined. This CDR3 is built from 13 residues. CDR1 is GTSNPN and CDR2 is SVGIG in the germline V gene (reference sequence). V lost 0 bases and J 8 bases, leaving 13 bases between the germline ends. The CDR3 loop is CAWSVLWAGGYTF. CDR3 nucleotide sequence: TGTGCCTGGAGTGTACTCTGGGCAGGCGGCTACACCTTC.

The rearrangement uses TRBV5-1 and TRBJ1-2; the match to TRBD1 covers 7 bases. Germline V lookup: CDR1 SGHRS, CDR2 YFSETQ. This CDR3 region has 14 residues. Unmatched junction bases numbered 9, after V lost 8 bases and J lost 2 bases. The CDR3 here is CASRDLTGNYGYTF. The DNA of the CDR3 is TGCGCCAGTAGAGATCTGACAGGGAACTATGGCTACACCTTC.

The rearrangement joins TRBV2 to TRBJ1-3; no clear D. V dropped 7 bases and J dropped 0 bases, with 7 bases sitting between them. CDR1 is SNHLY and CDR2 is FYNNEI in the germline V gene. The CDR3 extends over 13 amino acids. The CDR3 coding sequence is TGTGCCAGCACTCGGGGCTCTGGAAACACCATATATTTT. This encodes CASTRGSGNTIYF.

This clone was seen a single time. V is TRBV2 and J is TRBJ2-5; D is possibly TRBD2 (6 bases). V was trimmed by 6 bases and J by 1 base, leaving 15 bases between them. Germline V gene lookup returns CDR1 SNHLY and CDR2 FYNNEI. The CDR3 length is 15 residues. The CDR3 DNA sequence: TGTGCCAGCAGGGCGGACTATGGGGCCCAAGAGACCCAGTACTTC. Protein sequence: CASRADYGAQETQYF.

The gene calls are TRBV11-2 and TRBJ2-2, with 12 positions matching TRBD1. Germline V gives CDR1 SGHAT, CDR2 FQNNGV. V was clipped by 7 bases and J by 6 bases; unmatched bases: 3. The CDR3 length is 14 residues. In DNA form, the CDR3 reads TGTGCCAGCACCCGGGACAGGGGGCCCGGGGAGCTGTTTTTT. This encodes CASTRDRGPGELFF.

The chain recombines TRBV18 with TRBJ1-1; possible D gene TRBD1, 6 bases. V lost 6 bases to trimming and J lost 5 bases, with 13 bases between them. Germline V gene sequence: CDR1 KGHSH, CDR2 LQKENI. The CDR3 sequence is 13 residues long. This CDR3 reads CASSGDTWTEAFF. The CDR3 DNA reads as TGTGCCAGCTCGGGGGACACTTGGACTGAAGCTTTCTTT.

A single count supports this clone. The V gene is TRBV6-5, the J gene TRBJ2-5; D could derive from TRBD1 or TRBD2 (5 bases each). Germline CDR1 is MNHEY and CDR2 is SVGAGI. The CDR3 loop spans 15 amino acids. Trimming removed 0 bases at V and 5 bases at J, with 13 bases between. The CDR3 bases are TGTGCCAGCAGTTACTCAGGGGCTCCGGGGGAGACCCAGTACTTC. Its translation: CASSYSGAPGETQYF.